This record covers a single T cell receptor (beta chain). 60 Vbeta and 13 Jbeta primers were used in PCR. The data were produced by immunoSEQ multiplex PCR, yet TCRdb's version contains in-frame clones alone and is incomplete. The sample gives about 55,000 clones, 65% to 85% of which show up once; 1.5% to 2% is in the top ten. The entry originates in a study of cytomegalovirus exposure and HLA in healthy donors. Germline V gene data show CDR1 as SGHRS and CDR2 as YFSETQ. This CDR3 has 15 residues. The germline V and J ends were trimmed by 0 bases and 5 bases, with 9 bases remaining between them. This chain joins TRBV5-1 and TRBJ1-6; D is uncertain. The sample was PBMCs. The receptor's source is a man between 25 and 39 years old in good health and CMV-seronegative. DNA of the CDR3: TGCGCCAGCAGCTTGGGTCACCGAGATAATTCACCCCTCCACTTT. Translation gives CASSLGHRDNSPLHF.